This passage covers 27 T cell receptor beta chains from one sample sequenced in a study of prognosis after radiotherapy for stage I lung cancer. The authors amplified TCR beta CDR3 from genomic DNA using two-round multiplex PCR. Gene-specific TRBV and TRBJ primers were used in PCR round one. TCRdb reanalysed the multiplex PCR reads using MiXCR and keeps one entry per CDR3 protein. The sample lists under 50,000 distinct CDR3 sequences, roughly 25% occurring once. Sequenced here: PBMCs, sampled before or after stereotactic body radiation therapy (not recorded which). The receptors were sampled from a donor aged 50 or older with non-small cell lung cancer.

This clonotype was seen repeatedly, ten times or more. The chain is built from TRBV5-1 and TRBJ2-7; 8 nucleotides match TRBD2. J was trimmed by 1 base and V by 4 bases; bases with no gene match: 7. Germline assignment: CDR1 SGHRS and CDR2 YFSETQ. CDR3 size: 15 residues. CDR3 sequence reads: CASSTGLGTSYEQYF. The CDR3 nucleotides read TGCGCCAGCAGCACGGGACTAGGGACATCCTACGAGCAGTACTTC.

This clonotype was picked up many times. V is TRBV20-1 and J is TRBJ1-2; 11 bases align to TRBD1. Germline V gives CDR1 DFQATT, CDR2 SNEGSKA (reference sequence). V dropped 5 bases and J dropped 4; count of bases not matched to a gene: 21. CDR3 size: 19 residues. The CDR3 nucleotides read TGCAGTGCTCTAGACTCCGGGACAGGGGGATTGATCGGGGGCTATGGCTACACCTTC. Its protein product is CSALDSGTGGLIGGYGYTF.

As regards this clonotype: Being one base from a much bigger clone, this may be a read error. The gene calls are TRBV24-1 and TRBJ2-6; 9 bases map to TRBD1. Losses at the gene ends were 7 bases for V and 0 bases for J; bases not matched to a gene: 9. CDR1 and CDR2 from the germline V gene are KGHDR and SFDVKD. The CDR3 spans 18 residues. CDR3 sequence reads: CATSPADRGSSGANVLTF. Here the CDR3 DNA reads TGTGCCACCAGCCCCGCGGACAGGGGAAGCTCTGGGGCCAACGTCCTGACTTTC.

Regarding this clonotype: Since a far larger clone is one base different, this is likely a read error. The chain's CDR3 is CASSDLAGGWHTIYF. The CDR3 DNA follows: TGTGCCAGCAGTGATCTGGCAGGGGGCTGGCACACCATATATTTT. This rearrangement joins TRBV6-2 or TRBV6-3 to TRBJ1-3; 8 nucleotides match TRBD1. Germline-derived CDR1 and CDR2 are MNHEY and SVGEGT. The CDR3 is 15 residues long. Losses at the gene ends were 5 bases for V and 8 bases for J; bases not matched to a gene: 11.

A word on this clonotype: An end of the junction does not agree with germline; a read error may underlie this. The CDR3 sequence: CASSVHLAMAGEYNTEAFF. The CDR3 DNA is TGTGCCAGCAGCGTCCACCTGGCTATGGCAGGGGAATACAACACTGAGGCTTTCTTT. The V gene is TRBV28, the J gene TRBJ1-1; D may be TRBD1 (6 bases). This CDR3 comprises 19 residues. CDR1 and CDR2 (germline): MDHEN, SYDVKM.

This clonotype showed up many times. The chain couples TRBV7-3 to TRBJ1-1; D perhaps matches TRBD1 (5 bases). The length of the CDR3 is 13 residues. The germline V and J ends were trimmed by 1 base and 7 bases, with 10 bases remaining between them. The germline CDR1 and CDR2 sequences are SGHTA and FQGTGA. CDR3 bases: TGTGCCAGCAGCTTAATCAGCGACAGTGAAGCTTTCTTT. It yields the protein CASSLISDSEAFF.

V and J are TRBV12-3 or TRBV12-4 and TRBJ2-1; 8 bases are a match to TRBD1. Unmatched junction bases numbered 8, after V lost 3 bases and J lost 7 bases. The CDR3 is made up of 15 amino acids. CDR3 sequence reads: CASSFVQGVGNEQFF. CDR3 DNA: TGTGCCAGCAGTTTTGTACAGGGGGTGGGGAATGAGCAGTTCTTC.

A single count supports this clonotype. V is TRBV5-1 and J is TRBJ2-2, with 11 nucleotides matching TRBD1. Trimming took 4 bases from V and 7 from J; bases not matched to a gene: 15. This CDR3 has 18 amino acids. CDR1 and CDR2 (germline): SGHRS, YFSETQ. CDR3 nucleotides: TGCGCCAGCAGCCAGCCCCAACCTAGGACAGGGGGCTTCGGGGAGCTGTTTTTT. This encodes CASSQPQPRTGGFGELFF.

Concerning this clonotype: This is likely an artifact of a read error, given a far larger clone one base away. In this CDR3 the conserved last residue, phenylalanine or tryptophan, is missing, so a read error is likely. The chain combines TRBV25-1 with TRBJ1-2; TRBD1 is a possible D gene (6 bases). Trimming removed 8 bases from V and 2 bases from J, with 12 bases in between. Germline values: CDR1 MGHDK, CDR2 SYGVNS. The CDR3 is made up of 13 amino acids. The CDR3 sequence: CASEFRGNYGYTI. The CDR3 region has the DNA TGTGCCAGCGAGTTTAGGGGGAACTATGGCTACACCATC.

This clonotype has a count of ten or more. J is TRBJ2-1 and V is TRBV25-1, with 7 bases that match TRBD2. Unmatched junction bases numbered 13, after V lost 4 bases and J lost 10 bases. Germline assignment: CDR1 MGHDK and CDR2 SYGVNS. The CDR3 consists of 15 residues. The CDR3 spells CASSGGGLIAAEQFF. In DNA, the CDR3 is TGTGCCAGCAGTGGGGGGGGTTTAATAGCCGCGGAGCAGTTCTTC.

This clonotype was detected only a few times. A single base separates this from a much larger clone, so it may be a read error. The rearrangement links TRBV2 to TRBJ1-5, with a tentative D call TRBD1 (5 bases). Germline-derived CDR1 and CDR2 are SNHLY and FYNNEI. Between the trimmed V and J ends, which lost 5 bases and 10 bases, there was a span of 18 bases. This CDR3 contains 14 residues. The CDR3 spells CASSMGQAFNPQHF. The CDR3, as DNA: TGTGCCAGCAGTATGGGGCAGGCTTTCAATCCCCAGCATTTT.

This clonotype was observed many times. The chain has TRBV4-2 and TRBJ1-2; maybe TRBD1 (5 bases). CDR1 and CDR2 from the germline V gene are LGHNA and YNFKEQ. This CDR3 contains 15 residues. V lost 3 bases and J lost 5, with 16 bases in between. The CDR3 here is CASSQGYGAQYGYTF. CDR3 coding DNA: TGTGCCAGCAGCCAGGGATACGGGGCTCAGTATGGCTACACCTTC.

This clonotype came up many times. This chain joins TRBV19 and TRBJ1-1; TRBD1 is a possible D gene (6 bases). The CDR3 length is 12 residues. Deletions cut 8 bases from V and 3 bases from J, with 10 bases between. Germline values: CDR1 LNHDA, CDR2 SQIVND (reference sequence). CDR3 amino acids: CASEGGDTEAFF. CDR3 DNA sequence: TGTGCCAGTGAGGGGGGGGACACTGAAGCTTTCTTT.

In this sample, this clonotype turned up many times. The chain links TRBV6-1 to TRBJ1-5; D unresolved. The CDR3 length is 15 residues. V was cut by 3 bases and J by 0 bases, with 9 bases left in between. Per germline, CDR1 MNHNS and CDR2 SASEGT. The CDR3 DNA reads TGTGCCAGCAGTGATCGTCGGGGTAGCAATCAGCCCCAGCATTTT. This encodes CASSDRRGSNQPQHF.

On this clonotype itself: The junction and the germline gene differ at one end; a read error may be behind it. The chain uses TRBV7-3 and TRBJ2-3; TRBD2 might be the D (6 bases). The CDR3 contains 17 residues. Germline CDR1 reads SGHTA; CDR2 reads FQGTGA. The CDR3 DNA reads TGTACCAGCAGCCTAACCCCAGGGCTAACTAGCACAGATACGCAGTACTTT. Encoded protein: CTSSLTPGLTSTDTQYF.

The genes are TRBV28 and TRBJ2-7; D ambiguous. The CDR3 runs 16 residues. Germline loops: CDR1 MDHEN, CDR2 SYDVKM. The V end was cut by 2 bases, the J end by 5 bases, with 19 bases between. CDR3 nucleotide sequence: TGTGCCAGCAGTTTAACCTCATACATTGGGCGGAACGAGCAGTACTTC. It is translated as CASSLTSYIGRNEQYF.

The sample holds many counts of this clonotype. V and J are TRBV5-1 and TRBJ1-5; tentative D call: TRBD1 (6 bases). This CDR3 is built from 10 residues. V shed 7 bases and J shed 15 bases, with 14 bases lying between them. CDR1 is SGHRS, CDR2 YFSETQ, per germline. CDR3 in amino acids: CASLRGGRHF. DNA for the CDR3: TGCGCCAGCTTGAGGGGGGGACGGCATTTT.

This chain links TRBV30 with TRBJ2-7; D is unclear. From germline, CDR1 is GTSNPN and CDR2 SVGIG (reference sequence). Trimming shortened V by 4 bases and J by 4 bases, and 23 bases separated the two germline ends. The CDR3 extends over 16 amino acids. The CDR3 DNA reads TGTGCCTGGACTCACCCGGACCGACTTTTTGGGTACGAGCAGTACTTC. This sequence encodes CAWTHPDRLFGYEQYF.

About this clonotype: A much larger clone lies a single base off, so this may be a read error. The chain is built from TRBV5-8 and TRBJ2-5; 7 bases are a match to TRBD1. Trimming at V came to 4 bases and at J to 2 bases, leaving 5 bases not matched to a gene. Germline-derived CDR1 and CDR2 are SGHTS and YDEGEE. The CDR3 covers 14 residues. CDR3 nucleotide sequence: TGTGCCAGCAGCCACGGGACAGTTCAAGAGACCCAGTACTTC. Amino acid sequence: CASSHGTVQETQYF. The full variable domain, in which reference TRBV5-8 and TRBJ2-5 provide the parts outside the CDR3, is EAGVTQSPTHLIKTRGQQATLRCSPISGHTSVYWYQQALGLGLQFLLWYDEGEERNRGNFPPRFSGRQFPNYSSELNVNALELEDSALYLCASSHGTVQETQYFGPGTRLLVL.

To note about this clonotype: This likely came from a read error, as a far larger clone is one base away. The rearrangement uses TRBV7-9 and TRBJ1-6; D possibly corresponds to TRBD1 (5 bases). The V end lost 5 bases, the J end lost 11 bases, and 16 bases lay between the germline ends. Germline lookup yields CDR1 SEHNR and CDR2 FQNEAQ (reference sequence). There are 14 residues in the CDR3. The CDR3 bases are TGTGCCAGCAGCCCCACGGCAGGGATTCCACCCCTCCACTTT. This codes for CASSPTAGIPPLHF.

Points on this clonotype: One base away lies a much larger clone, so this may be a sequencing read error. This chain connects TRBV11-2 to TRBJ1-5, with D possibly matching TRBD1 (5 bases). Germline V gives CDR1 SGHAT, CDR2 FQNNGV. Trimming took off 5 bases at V and 4 bases at J, with 15 bases between the two ends. The CDR3 totals 15 residues. The CDR3 DNA sequence: TGTGCCAGCAGCCTCGGGGGAAGGGATAATCAGCCCCAGCATTTT. This encodes CASSLGGRDNQPQHF.

A remark on this clonotype: A much larger clone differs by one base, so this may be a read error. V gene TRBV2 combines with J gene TRBJ2-7; 8 bases match TRBD1. The CDR3 is 13 residues long. Germline V gene data show CDR1 as SNHLY and CDR2 as FYNNEI. The CDR3 region has the DNA TGTTCCAGCGTTGGACAGGGCTCCTACGAGCAGTACTTC. It is translated as CSSVGQGSYEQYF.

This clonotype was seen repeatedly, ten times or more. The genes are TRBV5-1 and TRBJ1-4, with unresolved D. The germline V gene encodes CDR1 SGHRS and CDR2 YFSETQ. The CDR3 consists of 16 residues. The V end was cut by 4 bases, the J end by 4 bases, with 17 bases between. For the CDR3, the DNA is TGCGCCAGCAGCCTTCGACTCCTGGAGGGTAATGAAAAACTGTTTTTT. Protein: CASSLRLLEGNEKLFF.

The chain links TRBV5-1 to TRBJ2-2; D is undetermined. Per the germline V gene, CDR1 is SGHRS and CDR2 is YFSETQ. The CDR3 consists of 14 residues. With 4 bases removed from V and 8 bases from J, the gap between germline ends came to 15 bases. CDR3 bases: TGCGCCAGCAGCATCTCCTTGACATTAGGGGAGCTGTTTTTT. Its translation: CASSISLTLGELFF.

This clonotype has ten or more counts. V gene TRBV18 combines with J gene TRBJ1-1; tentative D call: TRBD1 (6 bases). CDR1 is KGHSH, CDR2 LQKENI, per germline. The CDR3 consists of 14 residues. V gave up 4 bases and J gave up 4 bases, with 13 bases separating them. In DNA, the CDR3 is TGTGCCAGCTCACAGACAGGTTCGGGCACTGAAGCTTTCTTT. Protein product: CASSQTGSGTEAFF.

The chain has TRBV5-1 and TRBJ2-3, with 7 bases identical to TRBD1. The CDR3 is 15 amino acids. Germline CDR1 is SGHRS and CDR2 is YFSETQ. V lost 2 bases, J lost 6 bases, and 9 bases stayed unmatched. In DNA form, the CDR3 reads TGCGCCAGCAGCTTAGGGGACAGTAGGGCCGATACGCAGTATTTT. This encodes CASSLGDSRADTQYF.

The chain couples TRBV5-4 to TRBJ2-1, with TRBD2 matching 7 bases. Germline V gene data show CDR1 as SGHNT and CDR2 as YYREEE (reference sequence). CDR3 length: 16 residues. After removal of 3 bases from V and 6 bases from J, the junction contained 12 bases not matched to a gene. The CDR3 coding sequence is TGTGCCAGCAGCTATTCGGGCGCTAGCGGACTCAATGAGCAGTTCTTC. Its protein product is CASSYSGASGLNEQFF.